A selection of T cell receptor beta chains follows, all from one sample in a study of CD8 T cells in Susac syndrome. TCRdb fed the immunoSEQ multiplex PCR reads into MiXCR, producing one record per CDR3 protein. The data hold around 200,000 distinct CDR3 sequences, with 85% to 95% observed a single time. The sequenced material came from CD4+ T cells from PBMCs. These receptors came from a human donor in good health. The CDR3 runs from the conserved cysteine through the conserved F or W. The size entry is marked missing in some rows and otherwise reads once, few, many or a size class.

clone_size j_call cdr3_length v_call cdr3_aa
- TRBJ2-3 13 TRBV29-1 CSVVRHSTDTQYF
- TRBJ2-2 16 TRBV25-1 CASSSPGLAGAGELFF
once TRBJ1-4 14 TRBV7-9 CASSTAGNNEKLFF
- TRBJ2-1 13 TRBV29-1 CSVFRDPYNEQFF
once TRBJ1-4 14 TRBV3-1 CASSQERRREKLFF
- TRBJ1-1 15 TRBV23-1 CASSLGTELDAEAFF
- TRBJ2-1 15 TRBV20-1 CSADPTSVGINEQFF
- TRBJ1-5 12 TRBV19 CASSMVNQPQHF
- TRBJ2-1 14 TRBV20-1 CSASFRAHNNEQFF
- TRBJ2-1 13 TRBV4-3 CASSQVPESEQFF
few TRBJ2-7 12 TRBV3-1 CASSGVSYEQYF
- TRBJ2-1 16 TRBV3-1 CASSASAGHRSNEQFF
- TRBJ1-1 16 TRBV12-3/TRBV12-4 CASSSVKPGATTEAFF
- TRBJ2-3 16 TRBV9 CASTKTFGSLGDTQYF
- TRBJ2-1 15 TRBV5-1 CASSLATGQWNEQFF
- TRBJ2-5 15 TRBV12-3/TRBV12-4 CASSRRDRVQETQYF
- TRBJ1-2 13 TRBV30 CAWSVDSPGGYTF
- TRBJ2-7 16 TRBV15 CATSRDGMGRTGEQYF
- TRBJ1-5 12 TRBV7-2 CASSSSEGPQHF
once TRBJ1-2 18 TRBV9 CASSSPLGQGRPVGGYTF
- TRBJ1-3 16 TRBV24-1 CATSDPGQGSGNTIYF
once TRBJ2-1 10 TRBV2 CASRQSVKFF
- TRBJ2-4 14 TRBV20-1 CSARDLLVGDIQYF
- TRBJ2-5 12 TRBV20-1 CSARRREETQYF
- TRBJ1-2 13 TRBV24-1 CATSGGPNYGYTF
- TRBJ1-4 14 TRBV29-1 CSVPEGPPNEKLFF
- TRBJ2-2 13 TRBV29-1 CSVDGSNTGELFF
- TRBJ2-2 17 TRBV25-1 CASSDLAAGTNTGELFF
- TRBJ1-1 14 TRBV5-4 CASRYRDMNTEAFF
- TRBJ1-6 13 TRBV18 CASSLMTQSPLHF
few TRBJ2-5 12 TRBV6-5 CASSPGGETQYF
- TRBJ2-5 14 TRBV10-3 CATQPPDSQETQYF
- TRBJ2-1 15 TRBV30 CAWSAGLAPIGEQFF
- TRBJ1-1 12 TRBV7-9 CASSAGTSEAFF
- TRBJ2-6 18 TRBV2 CASSGRLAETSGANVLTF
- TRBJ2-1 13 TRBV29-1 CSASDRGINEQFF
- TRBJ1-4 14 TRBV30 CAWSAIRATEKLFF
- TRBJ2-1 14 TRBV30 CAWKGQGTYNEQFF
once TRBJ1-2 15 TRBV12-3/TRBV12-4 CASSLAMQGNYGYTF
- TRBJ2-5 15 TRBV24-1 CATSGTGGRRETQYF
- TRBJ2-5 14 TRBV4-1 CASSQDREVAAQYF